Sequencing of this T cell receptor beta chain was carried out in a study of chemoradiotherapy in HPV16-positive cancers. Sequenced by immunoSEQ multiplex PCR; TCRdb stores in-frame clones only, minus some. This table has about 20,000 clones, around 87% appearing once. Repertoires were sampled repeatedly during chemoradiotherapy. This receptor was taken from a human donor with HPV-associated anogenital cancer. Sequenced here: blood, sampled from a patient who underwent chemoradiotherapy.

The CDR3 sequence: CASRREQTSRSYEQYF. The CDR3 DNA is TGTGCCAGCAGAAGAGAGCAGACTAGCCGATCCTACGAGCAGTACTTC. The J gene is TRBJ2-7, the V gene TRBV2, with TRBD2 identical over 7 bases. The CDR3 extends over 16 amino acids. The V gene end was trimmed by 6 bases and the J gene end by 1 base; junction bases not matched to a gene: 12. Germline loops: CDR1 SNHLY, CDR2 FYNNEI.